The clone carrying this T cell receptor beta chain was observed many times. The antigen remains unidentified. This entry belongs to a study of T cells in Graves' hyperthyroidism and ophthalmopathy. Amplified TCR beta CDR3 regions derived from RNA transcripts. Primed by the HTBI set, a first-round RT-PCR was run on the TCR CDR3. TCRdb reprocessed the multiplex PCR reads via MiXCR and lists one record per CDR3 protein. The table shows 500,000 or so distinct CDR3 sequences, with under 20% occurring only once. Each diagnosis drew on symptoms, thyroxine, TRAb, thyroid ultrasound and orbital computed tomography findings. Trimming removed 5 bases from V and 4 bases from J; junction bases left unmatched: 9. The CDR3 is 16 residues long. CDR1 and CDR2 from the germline V gene are SEHNR and FQNEAQ (reference sequence). Study-level points and caveats: Most clonotypes that expanded in the thyroid above 0.001 also showed up in blood.

The TCR originated in a woman in her late teens or twenties with Graves' ophthalmopathy. Sequenced sample: blood. This sequence joins TRBV7-9 and TRBJ2-1; 9 bases fit TRBD2. The CDR3 bases are TGTGCCAGCAGCCCCCAGGGACTAGCTGGTTACAATGAGCAGTTCTTC. Its translation is CASSPQGLAGYNEQFF.